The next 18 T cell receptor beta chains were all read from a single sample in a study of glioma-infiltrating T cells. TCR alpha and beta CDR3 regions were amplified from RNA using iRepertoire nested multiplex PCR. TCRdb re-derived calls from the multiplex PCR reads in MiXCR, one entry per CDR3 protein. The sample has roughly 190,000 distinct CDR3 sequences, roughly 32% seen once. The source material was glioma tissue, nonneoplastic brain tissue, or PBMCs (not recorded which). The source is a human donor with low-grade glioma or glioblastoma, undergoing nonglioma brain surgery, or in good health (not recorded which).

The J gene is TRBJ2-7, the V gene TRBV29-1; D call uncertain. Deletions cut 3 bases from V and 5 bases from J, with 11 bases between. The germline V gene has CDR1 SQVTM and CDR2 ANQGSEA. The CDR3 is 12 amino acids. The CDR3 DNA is TGCAGCGTTGAGCGGTCAGGACACGAGCAGTACTTC. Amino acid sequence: CSVERSGHEQYF.

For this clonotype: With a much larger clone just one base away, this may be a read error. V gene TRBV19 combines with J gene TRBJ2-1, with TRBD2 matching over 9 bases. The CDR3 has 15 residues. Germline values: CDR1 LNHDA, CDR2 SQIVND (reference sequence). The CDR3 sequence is CASSTPGLAYNEQSF. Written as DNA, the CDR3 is TGTGCCAGTAGTACCCCGGGACTAGCCTACAATGAGCAGTCCTTC.

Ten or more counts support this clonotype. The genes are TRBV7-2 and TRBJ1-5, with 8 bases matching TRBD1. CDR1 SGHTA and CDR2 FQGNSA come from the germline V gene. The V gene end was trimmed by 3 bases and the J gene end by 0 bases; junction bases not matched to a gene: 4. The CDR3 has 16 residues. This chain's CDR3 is CASSLGTGVSNQPQHF. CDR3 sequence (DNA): TGTGCCAGCAGCTTGGGGACAGGCGTTAGCAATCAGCCCCAGCATTTT.

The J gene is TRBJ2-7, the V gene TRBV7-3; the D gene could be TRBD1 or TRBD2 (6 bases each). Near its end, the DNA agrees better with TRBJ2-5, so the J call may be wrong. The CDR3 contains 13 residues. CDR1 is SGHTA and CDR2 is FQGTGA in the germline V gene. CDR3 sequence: CASSLGGMETQYF. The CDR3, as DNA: TGTGCCAGCAGCTTGGGGGGCATGGAGACCCAGTACTTC.

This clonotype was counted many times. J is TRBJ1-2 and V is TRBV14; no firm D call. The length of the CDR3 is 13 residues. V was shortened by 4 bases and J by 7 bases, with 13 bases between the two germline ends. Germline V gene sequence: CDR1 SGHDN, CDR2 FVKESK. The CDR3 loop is CASSPSPGSGYTF. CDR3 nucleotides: TGTGCCAGCAGCCCCTCCCCGGGATCTGGCTACACCTTC.

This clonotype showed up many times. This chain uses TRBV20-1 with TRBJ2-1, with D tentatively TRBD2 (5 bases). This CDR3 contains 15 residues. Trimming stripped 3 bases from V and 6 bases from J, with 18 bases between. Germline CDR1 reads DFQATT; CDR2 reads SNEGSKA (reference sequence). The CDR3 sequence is CSARIPGRGGNEQFF. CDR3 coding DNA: TGCAGTGCTAGGATTCCGGGGAGAGGTGGCAATGAGCAGTTCTTC.

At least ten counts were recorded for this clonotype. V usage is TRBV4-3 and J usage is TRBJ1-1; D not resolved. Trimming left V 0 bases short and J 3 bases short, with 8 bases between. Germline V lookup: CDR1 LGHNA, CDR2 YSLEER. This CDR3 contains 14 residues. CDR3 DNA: TGCGCCAGCAGCCAAGATGACATTGACACTGAAGCTTTCTTT. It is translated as CASSQDDIDTEAFF.

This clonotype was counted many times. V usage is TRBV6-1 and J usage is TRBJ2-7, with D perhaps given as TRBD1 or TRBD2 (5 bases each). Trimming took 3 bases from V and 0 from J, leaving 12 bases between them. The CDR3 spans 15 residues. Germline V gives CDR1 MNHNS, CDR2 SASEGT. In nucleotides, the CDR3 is TGTGCCAGCAGTGAGCGGGTAGGGACCTCCTACGAGCAGTACTTC. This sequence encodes CASSERVGTSYEQYF.

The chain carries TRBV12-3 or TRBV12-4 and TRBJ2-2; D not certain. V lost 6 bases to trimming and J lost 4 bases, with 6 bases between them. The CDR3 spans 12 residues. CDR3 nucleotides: TGTGCCAGCAGCACCCGCACCGGGGAGCTGTTTTTT. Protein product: CASSTRTGELFF.

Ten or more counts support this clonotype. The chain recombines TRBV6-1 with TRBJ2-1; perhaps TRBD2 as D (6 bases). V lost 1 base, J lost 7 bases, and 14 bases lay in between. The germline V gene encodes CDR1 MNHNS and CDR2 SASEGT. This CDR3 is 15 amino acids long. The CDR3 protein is CASSEGISRGNEQFF. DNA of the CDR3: TGTGCCAGCAGTGAAGGTATATCGCGGGGTAATGAGCAGTTCTTC.

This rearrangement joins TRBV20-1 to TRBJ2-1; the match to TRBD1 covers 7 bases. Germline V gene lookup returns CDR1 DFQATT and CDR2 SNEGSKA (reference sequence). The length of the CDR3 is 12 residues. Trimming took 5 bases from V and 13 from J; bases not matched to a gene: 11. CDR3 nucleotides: TGCAGTGCTCGTGACAGGGAAGGGTTACAGTTCTTC. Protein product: CSARDREGLQFF.

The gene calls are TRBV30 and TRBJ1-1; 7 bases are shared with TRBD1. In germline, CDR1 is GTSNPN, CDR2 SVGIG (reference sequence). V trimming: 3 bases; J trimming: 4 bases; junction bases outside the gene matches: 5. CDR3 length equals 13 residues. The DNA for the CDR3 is TGTGCCTGGAGGGACAGGTTGAGCACTGAAGCTTTCTTT. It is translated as CAWRDRLSTEAFF.

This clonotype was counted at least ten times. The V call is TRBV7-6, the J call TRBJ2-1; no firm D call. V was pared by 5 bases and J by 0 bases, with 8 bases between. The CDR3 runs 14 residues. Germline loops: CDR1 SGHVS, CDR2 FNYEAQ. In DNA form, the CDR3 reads TGTGCCAGCAGCAGGAGTAGCTCCTACAATGAGCAGTTCTTC. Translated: CASSRSSSYNEQFF.

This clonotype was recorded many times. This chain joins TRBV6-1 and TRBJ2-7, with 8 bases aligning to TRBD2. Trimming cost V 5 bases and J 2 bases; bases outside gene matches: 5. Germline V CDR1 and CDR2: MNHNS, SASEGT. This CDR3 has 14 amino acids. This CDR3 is CASSLLAATYEQYF. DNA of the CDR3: TGTGCCAGCAGTCTACTAGCGGCAACCTACGAGCAGTACTTC.

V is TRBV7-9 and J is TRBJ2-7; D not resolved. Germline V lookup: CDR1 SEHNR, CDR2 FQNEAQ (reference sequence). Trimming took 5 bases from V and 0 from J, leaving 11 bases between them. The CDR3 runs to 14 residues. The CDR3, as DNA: TGTGCCAGCAGCCCCCTTCCAGTCTCCTACGAGCAGTACTTC. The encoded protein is CASSPLPVSYEQYF.

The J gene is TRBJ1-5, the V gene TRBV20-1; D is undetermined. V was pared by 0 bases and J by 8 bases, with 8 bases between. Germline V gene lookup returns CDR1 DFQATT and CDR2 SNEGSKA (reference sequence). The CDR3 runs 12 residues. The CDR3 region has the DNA TGCAGTGCTAGAGATCTCGGGGAGCCCCAGCATTTT. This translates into CSARDLGEPQHF.

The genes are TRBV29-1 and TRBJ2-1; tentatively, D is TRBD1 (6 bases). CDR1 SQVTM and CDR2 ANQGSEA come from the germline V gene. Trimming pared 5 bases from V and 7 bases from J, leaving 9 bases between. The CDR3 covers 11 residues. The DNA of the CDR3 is TGCAGCGTTTTCAGGGGAAATGAGCAGTTCTTC. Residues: CSVFRGNEQFF.

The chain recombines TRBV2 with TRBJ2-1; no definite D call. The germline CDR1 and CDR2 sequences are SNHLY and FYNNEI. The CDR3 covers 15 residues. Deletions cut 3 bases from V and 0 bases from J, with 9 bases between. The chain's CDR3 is CASSDWGSSYNEQFF. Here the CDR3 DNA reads TGTGCCAGCAGTGATTGGGGTAGCTCCTACAATGAGCAGTTCTTC.